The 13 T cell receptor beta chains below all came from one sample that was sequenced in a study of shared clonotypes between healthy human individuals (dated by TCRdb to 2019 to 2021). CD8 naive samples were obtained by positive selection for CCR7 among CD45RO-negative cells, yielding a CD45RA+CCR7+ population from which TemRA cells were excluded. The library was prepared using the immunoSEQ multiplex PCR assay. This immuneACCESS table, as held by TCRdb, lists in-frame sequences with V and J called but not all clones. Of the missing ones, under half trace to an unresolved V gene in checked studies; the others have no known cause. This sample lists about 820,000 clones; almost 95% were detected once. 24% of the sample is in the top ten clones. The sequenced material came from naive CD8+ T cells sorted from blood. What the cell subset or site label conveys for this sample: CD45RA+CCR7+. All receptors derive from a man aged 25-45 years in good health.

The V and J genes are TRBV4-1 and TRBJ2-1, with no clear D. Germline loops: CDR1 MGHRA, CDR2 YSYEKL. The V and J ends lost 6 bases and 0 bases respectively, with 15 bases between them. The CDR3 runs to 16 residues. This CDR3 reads CASSPSTPSSYNEQFF. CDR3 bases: TGCGCCAGCAGTCCTTCCACTCCCAGCTCCTACAATGAGCAGTTCTTC.

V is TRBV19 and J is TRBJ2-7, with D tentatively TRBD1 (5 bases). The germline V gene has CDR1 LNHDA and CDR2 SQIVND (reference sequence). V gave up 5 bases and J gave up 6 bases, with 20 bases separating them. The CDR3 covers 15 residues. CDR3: CASSARTTLSREQYF. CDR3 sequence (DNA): TGTGCCAGTAGTGCCAGGACAACTCTCTCCCGCGAGCAGTACTTC.

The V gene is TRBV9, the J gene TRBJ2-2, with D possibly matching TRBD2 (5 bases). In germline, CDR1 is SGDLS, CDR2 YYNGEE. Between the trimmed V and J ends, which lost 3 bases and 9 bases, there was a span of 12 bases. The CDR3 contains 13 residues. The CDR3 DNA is TGTGCCAGCAGCGGGGCCGGGGAGAGGGAGCTGTTTTTT. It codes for CASSGAGERELFF.

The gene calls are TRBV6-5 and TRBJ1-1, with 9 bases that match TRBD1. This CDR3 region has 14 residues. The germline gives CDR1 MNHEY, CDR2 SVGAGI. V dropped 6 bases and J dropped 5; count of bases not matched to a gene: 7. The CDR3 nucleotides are TGTGCCAGCAGCCACCTGGACAGGGGTACTGAAGCTTTCTTT. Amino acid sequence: CASSHLDRGTEAFF.

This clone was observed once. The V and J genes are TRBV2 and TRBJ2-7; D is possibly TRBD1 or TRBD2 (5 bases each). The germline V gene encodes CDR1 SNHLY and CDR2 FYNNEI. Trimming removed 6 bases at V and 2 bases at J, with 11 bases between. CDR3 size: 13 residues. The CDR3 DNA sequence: TGTGCCAGCAGCGGGACGGATCCCTACGAGCAGTACTTC. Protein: CASSGTDPYEQYF.

CDR3 protein: CASSGLAGGSSEQFF. The CDR3 DNA is TGTGCCAGCAGCGGACTAGCGGGAGGGTCTAGTGAGCAGTTCTTC. The chain uses TRBV27 and TRBJ2-1, with 15 bases aligning to TRBD2. The trim removed 6 bases at V and 9 bases at J, leaving 6 bases unmatched. This CDR3 has 15 amino acids. Looked up from germline, CDR1 is MNHEY and CDR2 is SMNVEV (reference sequence).

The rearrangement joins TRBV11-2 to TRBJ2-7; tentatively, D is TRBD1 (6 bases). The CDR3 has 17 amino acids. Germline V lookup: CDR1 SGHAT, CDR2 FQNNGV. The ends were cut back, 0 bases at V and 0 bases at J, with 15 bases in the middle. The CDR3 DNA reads TGTGCCAGCAGCTTAGAGACAGGCTTCATCCTCTCCTACGAGCAGTACTTC. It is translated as CASSLETGFILSYEQYF.

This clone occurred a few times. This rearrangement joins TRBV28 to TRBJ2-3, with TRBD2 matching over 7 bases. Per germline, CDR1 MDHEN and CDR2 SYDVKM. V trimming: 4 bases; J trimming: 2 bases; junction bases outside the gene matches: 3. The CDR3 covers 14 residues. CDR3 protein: CASSSERDTDTQYF. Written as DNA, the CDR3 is TGTGCCAGCAGTTCCGAGCGGGACACAGATACGCAGTATTTT.

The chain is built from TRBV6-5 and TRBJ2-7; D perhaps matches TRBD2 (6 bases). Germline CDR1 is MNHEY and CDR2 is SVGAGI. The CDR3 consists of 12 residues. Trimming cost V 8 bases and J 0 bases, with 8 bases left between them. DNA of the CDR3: TGTGCCAGCGGAGGGATCTCCTACGAGCAGTACTTC. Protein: CASGGISYEQYF.

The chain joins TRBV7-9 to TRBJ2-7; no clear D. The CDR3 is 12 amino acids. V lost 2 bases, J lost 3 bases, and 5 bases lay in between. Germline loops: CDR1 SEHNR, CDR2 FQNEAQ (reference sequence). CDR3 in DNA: TGTGCCAGCAGCTTATGGGTCTACGAGCAGTACTTC. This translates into CASSLWVYEQYF. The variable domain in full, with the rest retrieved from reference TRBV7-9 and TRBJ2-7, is DTGVSQNPRHKITKRGQNVTFRCDPISEHNRLYWYRQTLGQGPEFLTYFQNEAQLEKSRLLSDRFSAERPKGSFSTLEIQRTEQGDSAMYLCASSLWVYEQYFGPGTRLTVT.

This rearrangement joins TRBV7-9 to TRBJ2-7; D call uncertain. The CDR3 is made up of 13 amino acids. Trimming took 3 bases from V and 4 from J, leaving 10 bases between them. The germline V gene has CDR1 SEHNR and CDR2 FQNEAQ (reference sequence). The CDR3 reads CASSFGVWYEQYF. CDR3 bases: TGTGCCAGCAGCTTTGGGGTATGGTACGAGCAGTACTTC.

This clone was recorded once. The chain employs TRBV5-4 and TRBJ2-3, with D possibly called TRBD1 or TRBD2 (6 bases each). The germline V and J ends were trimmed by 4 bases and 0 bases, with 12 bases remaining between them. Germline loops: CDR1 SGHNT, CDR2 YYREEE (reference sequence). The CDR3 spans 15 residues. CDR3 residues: CASSPPGASTDTQYF. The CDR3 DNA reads TGTGCCAGCAGCCCGCCGGGGGCTAGCACAGATACGCAGTATTTT.

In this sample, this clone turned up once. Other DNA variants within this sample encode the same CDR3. CDR3 in amino acids: CATSRDLADYEQYF. The CDR3, as DNA: TGTGCCACCAGCAGAGATTTGGCGGACTACGAGCAGTACTTC. The chain uses TRBV15 and TRBJ2-7; no clear D. Germline V CDR1 and CDR2: LNHNV, YYDKDF (reference sequence). Trimming shortened V by 0 bases and J by 3 bases, and 9 bases separated the two germline ends. The CDR3 runs 14 residues.